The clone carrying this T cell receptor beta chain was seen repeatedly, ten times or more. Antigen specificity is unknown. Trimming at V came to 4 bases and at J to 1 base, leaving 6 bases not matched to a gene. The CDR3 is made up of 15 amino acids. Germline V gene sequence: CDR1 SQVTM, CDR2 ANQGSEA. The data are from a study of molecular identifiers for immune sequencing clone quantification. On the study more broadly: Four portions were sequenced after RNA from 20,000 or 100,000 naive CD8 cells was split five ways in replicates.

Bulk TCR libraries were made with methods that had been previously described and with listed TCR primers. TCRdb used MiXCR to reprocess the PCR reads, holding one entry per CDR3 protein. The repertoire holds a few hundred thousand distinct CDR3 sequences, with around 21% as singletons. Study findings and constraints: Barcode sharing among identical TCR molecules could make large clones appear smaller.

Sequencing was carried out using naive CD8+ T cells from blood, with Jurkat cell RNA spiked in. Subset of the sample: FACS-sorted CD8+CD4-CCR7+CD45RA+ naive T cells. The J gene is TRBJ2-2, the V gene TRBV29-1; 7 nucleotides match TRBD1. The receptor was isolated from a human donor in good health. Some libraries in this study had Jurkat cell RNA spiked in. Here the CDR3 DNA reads TGCAGCGTTGTACCCAGGGGGAGGAACACCGGGGAGCTGTTTTTT. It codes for CSVVPRGRNTGELFF.